These 3 T cell receptor beta chains originate from one sample sequenced in a study of blood T cell repertoires in COVID-19. Repertoires were generated with immunoSEQ multiplex PCR, while TCRdb's copy carries only in-frame clones and drops some. The table records 250,000 to 300,000 clones, more than 75% of them present only once. Sample: peripheral blood. These TCRs come from a woman aged 40 to 55 who had recovered from COVID-19.

The chain links TRBV11-3 to TRBJ1-1; D not resolved. This CDR3 region has 13 residues. Trimming removed 6 bases from V and 5 bases from J, with 13 bases in between. Germline-derived CDR1 and CDR2 are SGHNT and YENEEA. The CDR3 region has the DNA TGTGCCAGCAGTCCCGACGGGAAAACTGAAGCTTTCTTT. This gives the protein CASSPDGKTEAFF.

J is TRBJ1-1 and V is TRBV12-3 or TRBV12-4; TRBD1 might be the D (6 bases). The CDR3 totals 13 residues. The ends were cut back, 0 bases at V and 5 bases at J, with 7 bases in the middle. For the CDR3, the DNA is TGTGCCAGCAGTTTAGCCAGGGGAACTGAAGCTTTCTTT. This sequence encodes CASSLARGTEAFF.

The chain uses TRBV7-9 and TRBJ2-1; 8 nucleotides line up with TRBD1. CDR1 and CDR2 (germline): SEHNR, FQNEAQ (reference sequence). CDR3 length: 16 residues. Trimming cost V 4 bases and J 5 bases; bases outside gene matches: 10. CDR3 nucleotide sequence: TGTGCCAGCAGCTCCACTCTGGACAGGGCCAACAATGAGCAGTTCTTC. Translating gives CASSSTLDRANNEQFF.